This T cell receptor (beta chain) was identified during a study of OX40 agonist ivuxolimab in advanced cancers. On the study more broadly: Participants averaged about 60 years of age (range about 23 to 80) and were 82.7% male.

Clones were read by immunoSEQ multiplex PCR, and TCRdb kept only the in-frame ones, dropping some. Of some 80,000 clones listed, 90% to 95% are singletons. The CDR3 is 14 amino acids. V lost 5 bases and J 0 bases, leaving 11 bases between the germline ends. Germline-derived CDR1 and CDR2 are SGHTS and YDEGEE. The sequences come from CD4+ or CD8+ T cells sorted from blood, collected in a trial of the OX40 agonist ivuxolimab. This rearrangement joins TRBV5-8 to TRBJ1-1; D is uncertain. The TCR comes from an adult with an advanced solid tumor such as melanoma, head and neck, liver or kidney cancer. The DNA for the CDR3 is TGTGCCAGCAGTAGACTGAGCATGAACACTGAAGCTTTCTTT. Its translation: CASSRLSMNTEAFF.